This is a list of T cell receptor beta chains from one sample in a study of T-cell reconstitution after alpha-beta-depleted transplantation in children. TCRdb processed the PCR reads anew with MiXCR; each CDR3 protein has one entry. The sample holds fewer than 1 million distinct CDR3 sequences, 16% seen once. The sample consisted of PBMCs, mostly from graft donor cells, taken 360 days after TCRalphabeta/CD19-depleted stem cell transplant. The receptors here all came from a male patient younger than 18 who had a stem cell transplant for acute lymphoblastic leukemia, so the T cells may come from the graft donor. The CDR3 runs from the conserved cysteine through the conserved F or W. D genes are given only for firm matches. Expanded clones get a size class; other rows say once, few or many, or leave the size out.

>few|TRBV7-9|TRBJ2-2|NA
CASSLFPAGYTGELFF
TGTGCCAGCAGCTTATTTCCAGCAGGGTACACCGGGGAGCTGTTTTTT
>many|TRBV10-3|TRBJ2-2|NA
CAISEQGRLGELFF
TGTGCCATCAGTGAGCAAGGGCGGCTCGGGGAGCTGTTTTTT
>NA|TRBV15|TRBJ2-3|TRBD2
CATSSGVAGSTDTQYF
TGTGCCACCAGCAGTGGTGTAGCGGGGAGCACAGATACGCAGTATTTT
>NA|TRBV29-1|TRBJ2-2|NA
CSVEEGINTGELFF
TGCAGCGTTGAAGAAGGAATTAACACCGGGGAGCTGTTTTTT
>few|TRBV6-5|TRBJ1-2|NA
CASYTGWYGYTF
TGTGCCAGTTACACAGGGTGGTATGGCTACACCTTC
>NA|TRBV20-1|TRBJ2-7|TRBD1
CSAGGQGRSYEQYF
TGCAGTGCGGGGGGACAGGGGCGATCCTACGAGCAGTACTTC
>few|TRBV5-1|TRBJ2-3|NA
CASSPQAMGGGTDTQYF
TGCGCCAGCAGCCCTCAGGCGATGGGGGGAGGCACAGATACGCAGTATTTT
>few|TRBV7-9|TRBJ2-4|NA
CASSFSGTSGDIQYF
TGTGCCAGCAGCTTTTCCGGGACGTCTGGGGACATTCAGTACTTC
>many|TRBV5-1|TRBJ1-2|NA
CASSPDWYGYTF
TGCGCCAGCAGCCCCGACTGGTATGGCTACACCTTC
>many|TRBV25-1|TRBJ2-4|TRBD2
CASSDPGLAGSKNIQYF
TGTGCCAGCAGTGACCCCGGACTAGCGGGGTCCAAAAACATTCAGTACTTC
>few|TRBV29-1|TRBJ1-5|NA
CSVVEQGSQPQHF
TGCAGCGTTGTTGAACAGGGATCTCAGCCCCAGCATTTT
>NA|TRBV5-1|TRBJ2-3|NA
CASSLGDTTDTQYF
TGCGCCAGCAGCTTGGGGGACACAACAGATACGCAGTATTTT
>many|TRBV12-3/TRBV12-4|TRBJ2-7|NA
CASSLSGTPYEQYF
TGTGCCAGCAGTTTGTCGGGAACCCCCTACGAGCAGTACTTC
>few|TRBV13|TRBJ2-7|NA
CASSFSSGRGAYEQYF
TGTGCCAGCAGCTTTTCCTCAGGAAGGGGGGCCTACGAGCAGTACTTC
>many|TRBV10-3|TRBJ2-7|TRBD2
CAISEGGTSPFEQYF
TGTGCCATCAGTGAGGGCGGGACTAGCCCGTTCGAGCAGTACTTC
>NA|TRBV5-1|TRBJ2-4|NA
CASSIQGYKNIQYF
TGCGCCAGCAGCATTCAGGGATACAAAAACATTCAGTACTTC
>few|TRBV4-1|TRBJ2-7|TRBD2
CASSPGLAGTSYEQYF
TGCGCCAGCAGCCCGGGACTAGCGGGAACGTCCTACGAGCAGTACTTC
>NA|TRBV5-1|TRBJ2-5|TRBD1
CASSFRDRALETQYF
TGCGCCAGCAGCTTCCGGGACAGGGCCTTGGAGACCCAGTACTTC
>NA|TRBV7-9|TRBJ1-5|TRBD1
CASILQDRGLLNQPQHF
TGTGCCAGCATCTTACAGGACAGGGGTTTGTTAAATCAGCCCCAGCATTTT
>few|TRBV21-1|TRBJ2-2|NA
CASRWAPTRGTGELFF
TGTGCCAGCAGATGGGCCCCCACCCGGGGAACCGGGGAGCTGTTTTTT
>NA|TRBV5-1|TRBJ2-5|NA
CASSLRGAGETQYF
TGCGCCAGCAGCTTAAGGGGTGCCGGAGAGACCCAGTACTTC
>NA|TRBV6-2/TRBV6-3|TRBJ2-1|NA
CASSSGEVEQFF
TGTGCCAGCAGTTCGGGAGAAGTTGAGCAGTTCTTC
>NA|TRBV24-1|TRBJ2-1|NA
CATSDRTGNSYNEQFF
TGTGCCACCAGTGACCGAACAGGAAACTCCTACAATGAGCAGTTCTTC
>few|TRBV15|TRBJ1-1|NA
CATSRDPPPGRGTEAFF
TGTGCCACCAGCAGAGACCCCCCCCCAGGGAGGGGCACTGAAGCTTTCTTT
>few|TRBV12-3/TRBV12-4|TRBJ2-5|NA
CASSLGHPRTQYF
TGTGCCAGCAGTTTAGGCCATCCGCGGACCCAGTACTTC
>many|TRBV24-1|TRBJ2-2|NA
CAPPGAGLNTGELFF
TGTGCCCCCCCCGGGGCGGGACTGAACACCGGGGAGCTGTTTTTT
>NA|TRBV20-1|TRBJ1-4|NA
CSASGRRTNEKLFF
TGCAGTGCTAGCGGGAGAAGGACTAATGAAAAACTGTTTTTT
>NA|TRBV13|TRBJ2-7|NA
CASSLGLRAFSYEQYF
TGTGCCAGCAGCTTAGGCCTAAGGGCGTTCTCCTACGAGCAGTACTTC
>many|TRBV9|TRBJ1-2|TRBD1
CASSPDRGVYGYTF
TGTGCCAGCAGCCCAGACAGGGGGGTCTATGGCTACACCTTC
>few|TRBV2|TRBJ2-7|NA
CASSENGGRPYF
TGTGCCAGCAGTGAGAATGGGGGGCGGCCGTACTTC
>NA|TRBV4-1|TRBJ2-7|NA
CASSQQARGGLLSYEQYF
TGCGCCAGCAGCCAACAGGCGCGAGGGGGACTCCTCTCCTACGAGCAGTACTTC
>NA|TRBV24-1|TRBJ2-7|TRBD1
CATSPGQGSYEQYF
TGTGCCACCAGTCCGGGACAGGGTTCCTACGAGCAGTACTTC
>NA|TRBV20-1|TRBJ2-5|NA
CCASRWFRGQETQYF
TGCTGTGCTAGTCGGTGGTTCAGGGGCCAAGAGACCCAGTACTTC
>few|TRBV19|TRBJ1-1|NA
CASRPQGGPEAFF
TGTGCCAGTAGGCCCCAGGGAGGGCCTGAAGCTTTCTTT
>NA|TRBV12-3/TRBV12-4|TRBJ1-5|TRBD1
CASSPGTGGSQPQHF
TGTGCCAGCAGTCCCGGGACAGGGGGCAGTCAGCCCCAGCATTTT
>NA|TRBV4-1|TRBJ2-1|NA
CASSQIGLEEQFF
TGCGCCAGCAGCCAAATCGGCTTAGAAGAGCAGTTCTTC
>NA|TRBV20-1|TRBJ2-7|TRBD2
CSARAGLAEIYEQYF
TGCAGTGCTAGAGCGGGACTAGCGGAAATCTACGAGCAGTACTTC
>few|TRBV20-1|TRBJ2-4|NA
CSARDPAGDIQYF
TGCAGTGCTAGAGATCCCGCTGGGGACATTCAGTACTTC
>few|TRBV4-1|TRBJ2-5|NA
CASSQDGKPFQETQYF
TGCGCCAGCAGCCAAGACGGGAAACCCTTCCAAGAGACCCAGTACTTC
>NA|TRBV12-3/TRBV12-4|TRBJ2-7|TRBD1
CASSPFRQGTSYEQYF
TGTGCCAGCAGCCCCTTTCGACAGGGGACTTCCTACGAGCAGTACTTC
>NA|TRBV27|TRBJ2-5|TRBD1
CASSPRTGSGTQYF
TGTGCCAGCAGCCCTAGGACAGGCTCCGGGACCCAGTACTTC
>NA|TRBV15|TRBJ2-5|NA
CATSRAGYGETQYF
TGTGCCACCAGCAGAGCCGGATATGGTGAGACCCAGTACTTC
>NA|TRBV25-1|TRBJ2-1|NA
CASSDRPGGDEQFF
TGTGCCAGCAGTGACCGTCCAGGGGGGGATGAGCAGTTCTTC
>many|TRBV12-3/TRBV12-4|TRBJ2-1|NA
CASKGDRTTYNEQFF
TGTGCCAGCAAAGGGGATCGCACCACCTACAATGAGCAGTTCTTC
>few|TRBV12-3/TRBV12-4|TRBJ1-5|NA
CASRQSGDQPQHF
TGTGCCAGCAGACAATCAGGGGATCAGCCCCAGCATTTT
>many|TRBV3-1|TRBJ2-1|TRBD2
CASSLSGRAYNEQFF
TGTGCCAGCAGCCTTAGCGGGAGGGCCTACAATGAGCAGTTCTTC
>NA|TRBV6-2/TRBV6-3|TRBJ2-7|TRBD2
CASSYPSSGRAEGLSYEQYF
TGTGCCAGCAGTTACCCCTCAAGCGGGAGGGCCGAAGGTCTATCCTACGAGCAGTACTTC
>NA|TRBV20-1|TRBJ1-3|NA
CSARRETGNTIYF
TGCAGTGCTAGGAGGGAGACTGGAAACACCATATATTTT
>NA|TRBV6-5|TRBJ1-3|TRBD1
CASSYYRGLSSGNTIYF
TGTGCCAGCAGTTACTACAGGGGGTTGAGTTCTGGAAACACCATATATTTT
>NA|TRBV7-3|TRBJ2-3|TRBD1
CASSFHTGGRDTQYF
TGTGCCAGCAGCTTCCACACAGGGGGCCGGGATACGCAGTATTTT
>few|TRBV19|TRBJ1-1|NA
CASSISGILEAFF
TGTGCCAGTAGTATATCGGGGATTCTTGAAGCTTTCTTT
>NA|TRBV12-3/TRBV12-4|TRBJ1-1|TRBD1
CASSNRGLNTEAFF
TGTGCCAGCAGCAACAGGGGACTTAACACTGAAGCTTTCTTT
>many|TRBV28|TRBJ2-1|NA
CASSLSGTQRDNEQFF
TGTGCCAGCAGTTTATCCGGGACCCAGCGGGACAATGAGCAGTTCTTC
>few|TRBV7-9|TRBJ2-1|NA
CASSPWDSILQFF
TGTGCCAGCAGCCCTTGGGACTCTATATTGCAGTTCTTC